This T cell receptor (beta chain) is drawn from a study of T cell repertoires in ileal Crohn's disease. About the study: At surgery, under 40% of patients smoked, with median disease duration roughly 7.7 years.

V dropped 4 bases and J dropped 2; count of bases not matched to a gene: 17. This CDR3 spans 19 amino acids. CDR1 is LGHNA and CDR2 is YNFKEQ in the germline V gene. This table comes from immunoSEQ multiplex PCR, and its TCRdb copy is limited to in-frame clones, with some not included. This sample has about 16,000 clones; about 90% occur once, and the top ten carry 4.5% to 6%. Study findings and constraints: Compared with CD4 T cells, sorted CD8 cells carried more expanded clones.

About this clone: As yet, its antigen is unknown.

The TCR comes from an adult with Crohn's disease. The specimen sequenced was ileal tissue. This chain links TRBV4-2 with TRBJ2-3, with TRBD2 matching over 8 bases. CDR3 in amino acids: CASSRSLGLPGGATDTQYF. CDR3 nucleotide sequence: TGTGCCAGCAGCCGCAGCTTGGGACTCCCGGGGGGGGCCACAGATACGCAGTATTTT.